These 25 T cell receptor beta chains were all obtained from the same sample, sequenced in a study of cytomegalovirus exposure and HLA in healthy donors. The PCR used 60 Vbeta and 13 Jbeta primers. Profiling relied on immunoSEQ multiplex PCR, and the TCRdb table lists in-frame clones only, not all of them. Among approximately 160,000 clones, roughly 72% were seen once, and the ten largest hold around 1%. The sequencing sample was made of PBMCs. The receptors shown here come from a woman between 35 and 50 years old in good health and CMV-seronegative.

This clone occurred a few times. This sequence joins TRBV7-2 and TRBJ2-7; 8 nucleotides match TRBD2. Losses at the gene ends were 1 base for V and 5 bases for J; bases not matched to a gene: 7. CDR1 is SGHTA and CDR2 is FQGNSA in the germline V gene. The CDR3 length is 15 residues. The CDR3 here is CASSLVGTRDDEQYF. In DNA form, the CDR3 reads TGTGCCAGCAGCTTAGTAGGGACTAGGGACGACGAGCAGTACTTC.

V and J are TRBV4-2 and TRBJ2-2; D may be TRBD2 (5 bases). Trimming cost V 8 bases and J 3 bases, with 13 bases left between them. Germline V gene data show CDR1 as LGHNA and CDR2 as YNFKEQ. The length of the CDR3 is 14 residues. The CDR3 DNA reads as TGTGCCAGCCTAGGGATGGGAGACACCGGGGAGCTGTTTTTT. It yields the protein CASLGMGDTGELFF.

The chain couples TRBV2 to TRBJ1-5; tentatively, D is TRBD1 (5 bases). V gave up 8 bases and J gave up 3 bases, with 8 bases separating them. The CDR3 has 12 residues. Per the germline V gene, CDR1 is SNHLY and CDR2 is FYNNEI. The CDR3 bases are TGTGCCAGCCAGGGTACCAATCAGCCCCAGCATTTT. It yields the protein CASQGTNQPQHF. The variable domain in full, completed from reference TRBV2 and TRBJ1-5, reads EPEVTQTPSHQVTQMGQEVILRCVPISNHLYFYWYRQILGQKVEFLVSFYNNEISEKSEIFDDQFSVERPDGSNFTLKIRSTKLEDSAMYFCASQGTNQPQHFGDGTRLSIL.

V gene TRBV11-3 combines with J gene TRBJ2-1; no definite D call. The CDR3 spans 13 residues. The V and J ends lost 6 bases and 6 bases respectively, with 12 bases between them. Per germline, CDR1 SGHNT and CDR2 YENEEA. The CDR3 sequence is CASSQTSINEQFF. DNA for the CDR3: TGTGCCAGCAGTCAGACTTCAATCAATGAGCAGTTCTTC. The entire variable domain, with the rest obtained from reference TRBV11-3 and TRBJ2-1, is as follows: EAGVVQSPRYKIIEKKQPVAFWCNPISGHNTLYWYLQNLGQGPELLIRYENEEAVDDSQLPKDRFSAERLKGVDSTLKIQPAELGDSAVYLCASSQTSINEQFFGPGTRLTVL.

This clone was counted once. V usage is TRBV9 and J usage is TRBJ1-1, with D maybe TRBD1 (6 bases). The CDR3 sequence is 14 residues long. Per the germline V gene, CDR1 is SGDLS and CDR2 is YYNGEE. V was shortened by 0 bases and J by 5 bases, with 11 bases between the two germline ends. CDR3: CASSVEGRGTEAFF. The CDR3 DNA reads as TGTGCCAGCAGCGTAGAAGGGAGGGGGACTGAAGCTTTCTTT.

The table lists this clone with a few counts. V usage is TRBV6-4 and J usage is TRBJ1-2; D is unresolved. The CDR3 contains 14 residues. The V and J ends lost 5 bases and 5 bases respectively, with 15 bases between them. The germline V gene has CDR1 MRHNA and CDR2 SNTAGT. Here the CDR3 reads CASSPNSPRYGYTF. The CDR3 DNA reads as TGTGCCAGCAGTCCAAATTCCCCGAGATATGGCTACACCTTC.

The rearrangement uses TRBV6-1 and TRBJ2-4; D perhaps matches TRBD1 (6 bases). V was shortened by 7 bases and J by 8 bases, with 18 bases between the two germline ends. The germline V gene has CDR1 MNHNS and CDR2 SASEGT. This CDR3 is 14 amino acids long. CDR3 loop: CASTHQGQRDIQYF. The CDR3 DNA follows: TGTGCCAGCACTCACCAGGGGCAGAGGGACATTCAGTACTTC.

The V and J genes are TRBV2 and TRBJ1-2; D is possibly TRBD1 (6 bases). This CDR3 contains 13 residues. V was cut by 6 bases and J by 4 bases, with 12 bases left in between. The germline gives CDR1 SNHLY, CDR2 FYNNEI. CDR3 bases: TGTGCCAGCAGGGCAGGGGCTCCCTATGGCTACACCTTC. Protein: CASRAGAPYGYTF.

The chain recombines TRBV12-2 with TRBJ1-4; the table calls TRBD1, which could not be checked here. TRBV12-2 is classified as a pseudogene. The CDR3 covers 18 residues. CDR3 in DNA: TGTGCAAGTCGCTCCTCCTCGGGACAGCCTTCAACTAATGAAAAACTGTTTTTT. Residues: CASRSSSGQPSTNEKLFF.

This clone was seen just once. CDR3 amino acids: CASSETGGGQPQHF. CDR3 nucleotides: TGTGCCAGTAGTGAAACAGGGGGCGGACAGCCCCAGCATTTT. This chain uses TRBV19 with TRBJ1-5, with TRBD1 identical over 9 bases. The CDR3 extends over 14 amino acids. Trimming at V came to 5 bases and at J to 7 bases, leaving 6 bases not matched to a gene. The germline V gene has CDR1 LNHDA and CDR2 SQIVND (reference sequence).

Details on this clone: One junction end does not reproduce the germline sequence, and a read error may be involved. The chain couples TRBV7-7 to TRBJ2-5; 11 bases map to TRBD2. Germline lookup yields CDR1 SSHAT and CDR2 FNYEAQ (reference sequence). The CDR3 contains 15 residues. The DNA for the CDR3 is TGTGCTAGCAGCTTAATAGCGGGAGGGCCGGAGACCCAGTACTTC. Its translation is CASSLIAGGPETQYF. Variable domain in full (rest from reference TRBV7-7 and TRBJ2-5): GAGVSQSPRYKVTKRGQDVTLRCDPISSHATLYWYQQALGQGPEFLTYFNYEAQPDKSGLPSDRFSAERPEGSISTLTIQRTEQRDSAMYRCASSLIAGGPETQYFGPGTRLLVL.

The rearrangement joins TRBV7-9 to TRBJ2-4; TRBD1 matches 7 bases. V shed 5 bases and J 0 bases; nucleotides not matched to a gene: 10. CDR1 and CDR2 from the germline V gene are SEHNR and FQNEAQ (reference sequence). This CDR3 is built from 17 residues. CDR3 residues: CASSPQGQNLAKNIQYF. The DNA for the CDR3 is TGTGCCAGCAGCCCCCAGGGACAGAATCTAGCCAAAAACATTCAGTACTTC.

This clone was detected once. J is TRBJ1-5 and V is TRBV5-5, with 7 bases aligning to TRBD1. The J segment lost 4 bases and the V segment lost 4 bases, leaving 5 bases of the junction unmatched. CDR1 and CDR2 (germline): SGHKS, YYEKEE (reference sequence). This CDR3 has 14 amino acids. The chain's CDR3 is CASSVGQPNQPQHF. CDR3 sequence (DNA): TGTGCCAGCAGCGTGGGACAGCCGAATCAGCCCCAGCATTTT.

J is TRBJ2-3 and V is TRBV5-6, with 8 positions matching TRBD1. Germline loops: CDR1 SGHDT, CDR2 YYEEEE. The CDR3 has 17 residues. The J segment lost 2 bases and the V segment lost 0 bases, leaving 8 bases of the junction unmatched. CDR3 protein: CASSLEADRVITDTQYF. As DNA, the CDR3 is TGTGCCAGCAGCTTGGAGGCGGACAGGGTTATCACAGATACGCAGTATTTT.

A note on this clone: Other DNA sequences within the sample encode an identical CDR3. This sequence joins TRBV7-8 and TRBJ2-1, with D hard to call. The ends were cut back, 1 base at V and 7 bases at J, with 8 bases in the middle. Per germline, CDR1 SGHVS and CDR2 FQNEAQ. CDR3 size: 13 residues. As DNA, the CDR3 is TGTGCCAGCAGCTTAGACCGAGGAAATGAGCAGTTCTTC. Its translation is CASSLDRGNEQFF.

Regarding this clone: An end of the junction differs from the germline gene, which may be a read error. The CDR3 protein is CASSPDSYNEQFF. In nucleotides, the CDR3 is TGTGCTAGCAGCCCGGACAGCTACAATGAGCAGTTCTTC. The rearrangement links TRBV7-7 to TRBJ2-1; the D gene is possibly TRBD1 (6 bases). In germline, CDR1 is SSHAT, CDR2 FNYEAQ (reference sequence). The CDR3 is made up of 13 amino acids.

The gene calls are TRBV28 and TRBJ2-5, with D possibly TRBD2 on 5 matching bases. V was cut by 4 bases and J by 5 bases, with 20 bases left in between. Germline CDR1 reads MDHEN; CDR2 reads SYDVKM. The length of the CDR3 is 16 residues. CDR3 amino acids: CASSWILRVSGETQYF. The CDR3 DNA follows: TGTGCCAGCAGTTGGATTTTGAGGGTCTCGGGGGAGACCCAGTACTTC.

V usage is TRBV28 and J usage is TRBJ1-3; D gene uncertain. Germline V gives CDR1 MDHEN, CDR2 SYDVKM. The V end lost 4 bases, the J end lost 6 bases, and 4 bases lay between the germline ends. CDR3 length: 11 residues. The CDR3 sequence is CASSSVNTIYF. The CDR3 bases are TGTGCCAGCAGTTCGGTAAACACCATATATTTT.

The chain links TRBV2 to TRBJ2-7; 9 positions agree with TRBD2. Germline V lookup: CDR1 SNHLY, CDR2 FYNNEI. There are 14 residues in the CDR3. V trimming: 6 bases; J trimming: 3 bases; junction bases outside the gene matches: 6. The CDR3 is CASRGGSGGYEQYF. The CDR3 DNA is TGTGCCAGCAGAGGTGGTAGCGGGGGCTACGAGCAGTACTTC.

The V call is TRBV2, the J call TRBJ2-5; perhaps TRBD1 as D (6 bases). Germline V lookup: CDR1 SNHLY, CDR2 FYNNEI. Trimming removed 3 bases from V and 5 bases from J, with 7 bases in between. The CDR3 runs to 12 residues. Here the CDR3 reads CASSERGETQYF. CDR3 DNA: TGTGCCAGCAGTGAGAGGGGGGAGACCCAGTACTTC.

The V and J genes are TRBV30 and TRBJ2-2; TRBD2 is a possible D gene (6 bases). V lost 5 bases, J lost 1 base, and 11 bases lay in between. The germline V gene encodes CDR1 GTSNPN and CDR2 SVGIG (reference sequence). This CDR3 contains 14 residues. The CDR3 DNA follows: TGTGCCTGGGGGAAGGGAGGGAACACCGGGGAGCTGTTTTTT. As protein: CAWGKGGNTGELFF.

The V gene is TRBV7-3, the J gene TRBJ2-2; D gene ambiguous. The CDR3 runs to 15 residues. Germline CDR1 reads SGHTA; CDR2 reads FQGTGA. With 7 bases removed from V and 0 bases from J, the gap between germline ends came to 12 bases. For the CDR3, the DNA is TGTGCCAGCAAGGTCGGCGGTCCGAACACCGGGGAGCTGTTTTTT. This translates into CASKVGGPNTGELFF.

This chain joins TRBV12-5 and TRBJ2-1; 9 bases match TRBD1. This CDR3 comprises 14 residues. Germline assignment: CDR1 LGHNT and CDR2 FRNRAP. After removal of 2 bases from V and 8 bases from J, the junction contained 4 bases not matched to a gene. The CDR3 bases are TGTGCTAGTGGTTTGAGGACAGGGGCGGATGAGCAGTTCTTC. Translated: CASGLRTGADEQFF.

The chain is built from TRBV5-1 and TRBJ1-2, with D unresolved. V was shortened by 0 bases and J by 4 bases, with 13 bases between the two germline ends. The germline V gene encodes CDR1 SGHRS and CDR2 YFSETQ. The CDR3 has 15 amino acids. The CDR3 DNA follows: TGCGCCAGCAGCTTGGATACACGCACGTTCTATGGCTACACCTTC. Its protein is CASSLDTRTFYGYTF. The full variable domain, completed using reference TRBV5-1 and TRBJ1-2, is KAGVTQTPRYLIKTRGQQVTLSCSPISGHRSVSWYQQTPGQGLQFLFEYFSETQRNKGNFPGRFSGRQFSNSRSEMNVSTLELGDSALYLCASSLDTRTFYGYTFGSGTRLTVV.

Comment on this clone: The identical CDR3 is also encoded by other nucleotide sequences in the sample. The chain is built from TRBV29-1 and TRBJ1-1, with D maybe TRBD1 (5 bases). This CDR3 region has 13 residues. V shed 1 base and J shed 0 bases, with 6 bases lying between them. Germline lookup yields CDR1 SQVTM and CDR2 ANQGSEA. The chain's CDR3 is CSVEGQLNTEAFF. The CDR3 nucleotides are TGCAGCGTTGAAGGACAGCTGAACACTGAAGCTTTCTTT.